The present T cell receptor beta chain was sequenced within a study of T-cell reconstitution after alpha-beta-depleted transplantation in children. The study's findings and limits: Surviving recipient T cells and thymic progenitors accounted for the high day-60 TCRbeta diversity observed in some patients. Newly produced T cells mostly provided counts and TCRbeta diversity after one year, as hyperexpanded clones declined.

As it was prepared, the TCRbeta library received unique molecular identifiers. TCRdb processed the PCR reads anew with MiXCR; each CDR3 protein has one entry. The sample consists of 900,000 or so distinct CDR3 sequences, 16% of them appearing once. Trimming left V 2 bases short and J 0 bases short, with 11 bases between. Looked up from germline, CDR1 is KGHSH and CDR2 is LQKENI. This CDR3 has 15 residues. Turning to this clonotype: Its antigen is currently unknown.

The V gene is TRBV18, the J gene TRBJ2-7; D gene uncertain. This sequence was found in a male patient between 5 and 17 years old who had a stem cell transplant for acute lymphoblastic leukemia, so the T cells may come from the graft donor. The source material was PBMCs, mostly from graft donor cells, sampled 360 days after TCRalphabeta/CD19-depleted stem cell transplant. The CDR3: CASSPEDMFSYEQYF. The DNA for the CDR3 is TGTGCCAGCTCACCAGAAGATATGTTCTCCTACGAGCAGTACTTC.